This T cell receptor (beta chain) was sequenced during a study of metastatic and nonmetastatic thyroid tumors. Study context: Repertoire comparison spanned blood and tumor or nodule tissue of malignant and benign thyroid patients.

Via MiXCR, TCRdb re-called the PCR reads. The sample holds around 50,000 clones, roughly 30% seen once. With 2 bases removed from V and 7 bases from J, the gap between germline ends came to 21 bases. The CDR3 runs to 16 residues. CDR1 and CDR2 (germline): MNHNS, SASEGT. Thyroid surgery was preceded by no treatment in any patient. This sequence originates from a female donor with papillary thyroid cancer or a benign thyroid nodule (not recorded which). Some clones in this sample may be carry-over from other donors' samples. Sequenced input: blood. The genes are TRBV6-1 and TRBJ2-7, with D maybe TRBD2 (6 bases). In DNA form, the CDR3 reads TGTGCCAGCAGTGAATCATATGGCGGGAACTCGGGAGAGCAGTACTTC. Translating it yields CASSESYGGNSGEQYF.